This T cell receptor beta chain comes out of a study of control samples from healthy donors and cancer patients. Method: immunoSEQ multiplex PCR; TCRdb's copy keeps in-frame clones and lacks some. In the table there are about 150,000 clones, roughly nine tenths of which are singletons. Germline V gene data show CDR1 as SGDLS and CDR2 as YYNGEE. Trimming took 1 base from V and 2 from J, leaving 11 bases between them. The CDR3 is 15 amino acids. The chain links TRBV9 to TRBJ2-3, with D hard to call. The TCR sequence derives from a man between 25 and 39 years old in good health. The sequenced sample consisted of blood. CDR3 amino acids: CASSVRPPPTDTQYF. DNA for the CDR3: TGTGCCAGCAGCGTACGACCTCCCCCCACAGATACGCAGTATTTT.